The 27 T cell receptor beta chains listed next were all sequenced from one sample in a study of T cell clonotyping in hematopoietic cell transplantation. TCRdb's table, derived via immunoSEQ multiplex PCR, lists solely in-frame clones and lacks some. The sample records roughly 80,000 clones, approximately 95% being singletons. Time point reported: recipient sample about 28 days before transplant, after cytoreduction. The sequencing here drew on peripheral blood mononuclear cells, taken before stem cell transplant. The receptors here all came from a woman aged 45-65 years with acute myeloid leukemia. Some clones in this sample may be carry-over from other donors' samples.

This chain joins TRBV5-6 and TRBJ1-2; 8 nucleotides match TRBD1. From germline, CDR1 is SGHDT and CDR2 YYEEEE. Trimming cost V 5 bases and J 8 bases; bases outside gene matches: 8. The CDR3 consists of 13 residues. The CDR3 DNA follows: TGTGCCAGCAGTCGGACAGGGAGTACAGGCTACACCTTC. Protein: CASSRTGSTGYTF.

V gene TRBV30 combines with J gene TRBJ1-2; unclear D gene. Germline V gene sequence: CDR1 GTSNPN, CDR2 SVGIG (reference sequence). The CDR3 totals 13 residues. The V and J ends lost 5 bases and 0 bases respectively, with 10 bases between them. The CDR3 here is CAWGRRANYGYTF. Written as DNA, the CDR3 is TGTGCCTGGGGACGACGAGCTAACTATGGCTACACCTTC.

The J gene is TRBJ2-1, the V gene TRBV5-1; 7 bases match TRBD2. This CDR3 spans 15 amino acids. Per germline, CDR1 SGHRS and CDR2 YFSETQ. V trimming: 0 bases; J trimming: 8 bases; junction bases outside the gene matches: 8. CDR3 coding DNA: TGCGCCAGCAGCTTGGCCCAGCGGGATAGGCATGAGCAGTTCTTC. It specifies CASSLAQRDRHEQFF.

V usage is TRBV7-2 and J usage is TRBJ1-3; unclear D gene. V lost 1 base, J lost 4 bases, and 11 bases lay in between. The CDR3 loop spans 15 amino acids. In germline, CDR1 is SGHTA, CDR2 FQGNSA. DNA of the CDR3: TGTGCCAGCAGCTTAGATTGGCTTGGGGGAAACACCATATATTTT. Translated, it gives CASSLDWLGGNTIYF.

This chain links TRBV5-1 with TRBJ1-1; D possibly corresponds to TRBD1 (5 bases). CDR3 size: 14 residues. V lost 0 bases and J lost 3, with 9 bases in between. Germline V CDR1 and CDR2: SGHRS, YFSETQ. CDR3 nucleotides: TGCGCCAGCAGCTTGGTAGGGGAGCACACTGAAGCTTTCTTT. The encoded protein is CASSLVGEHTEAFF.

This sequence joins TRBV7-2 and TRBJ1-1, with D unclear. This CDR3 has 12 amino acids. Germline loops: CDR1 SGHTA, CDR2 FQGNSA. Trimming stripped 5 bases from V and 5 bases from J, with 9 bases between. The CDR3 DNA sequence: TGTGCCAGCAGCCCACTAGGGACTGAAGCTTTCTTT. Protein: CASSPLGTEAFF.

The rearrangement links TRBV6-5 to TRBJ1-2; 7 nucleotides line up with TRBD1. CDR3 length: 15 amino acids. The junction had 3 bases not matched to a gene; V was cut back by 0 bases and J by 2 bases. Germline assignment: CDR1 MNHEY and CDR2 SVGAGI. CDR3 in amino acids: CASSYSGGVNYGYTF. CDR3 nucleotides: TGTGCCAGCAGTTACTCAGGGGGCGTGAACTATGGCTACACCTTC.

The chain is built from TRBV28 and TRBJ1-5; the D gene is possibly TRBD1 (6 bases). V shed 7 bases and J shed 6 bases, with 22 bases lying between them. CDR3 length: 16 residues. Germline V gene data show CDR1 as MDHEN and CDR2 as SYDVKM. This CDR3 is CASNSYRVGIGQPQHF. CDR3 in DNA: TGTGCCAGCAACAGTTACAGGGTGGGGATAGGTCAGCCCCAGCATTTT.

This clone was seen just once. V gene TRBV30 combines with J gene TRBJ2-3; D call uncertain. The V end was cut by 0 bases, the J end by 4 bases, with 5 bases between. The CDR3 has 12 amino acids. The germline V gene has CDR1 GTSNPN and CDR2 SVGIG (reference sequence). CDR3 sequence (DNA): TGTGCCTGGAGTGTGACGTCAGATACGCAGTATTTT. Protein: CAWSVTSDTQYF.

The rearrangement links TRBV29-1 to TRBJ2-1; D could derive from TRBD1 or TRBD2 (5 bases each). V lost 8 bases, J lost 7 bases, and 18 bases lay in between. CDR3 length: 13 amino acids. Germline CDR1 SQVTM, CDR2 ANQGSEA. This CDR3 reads CSPIRDPSNEQFF. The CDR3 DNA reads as TGCAGCCCCATCCGGGACCCGTCTAATGAGCAGTTCTTC.

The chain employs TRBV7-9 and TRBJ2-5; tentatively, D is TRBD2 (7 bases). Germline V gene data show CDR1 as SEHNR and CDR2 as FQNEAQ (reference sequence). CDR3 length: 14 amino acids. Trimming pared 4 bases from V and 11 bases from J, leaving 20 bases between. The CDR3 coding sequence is TGTGCCAGCAGCTACGGCGGGGGCTCCTCCGCGCAGTACTTC. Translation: CASSYGGGSSAQYF.

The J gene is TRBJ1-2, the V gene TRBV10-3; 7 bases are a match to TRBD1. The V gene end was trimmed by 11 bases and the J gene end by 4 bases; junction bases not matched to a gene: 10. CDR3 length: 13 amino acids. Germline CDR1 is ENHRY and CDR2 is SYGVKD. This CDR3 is CAVTMDRSYGYTF. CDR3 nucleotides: TGTGCCGTCACCATGGACAGGAGCTATGGCTACACCTTC.

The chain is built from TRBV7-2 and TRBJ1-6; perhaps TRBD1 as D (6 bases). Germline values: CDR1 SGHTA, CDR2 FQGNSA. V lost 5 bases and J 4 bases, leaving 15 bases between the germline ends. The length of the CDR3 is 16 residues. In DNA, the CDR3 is TGTGCCAGCAGCCCGCGCTCGACAGGATATAATTCACCCCTCCACTTT. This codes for CASSPRSTGYNSPLHF. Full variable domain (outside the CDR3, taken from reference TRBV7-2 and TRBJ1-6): GAGVSQSPSNKVTEKGKDVELRCDPISGHTALYWYRQSLGQGLEFLIYFQGNSAPDKSGLPSDRFSAERTGGSVSTLTIQRTQQEDSAVYLCASSPRSTGYNSPLHFGNGTRLTVT.

In DNA, the CDR3 is TGTGCCAGCAGCGTAGAACTAGCCTCCACAGATACGCAGTATTTT. Translating it yields CASSVELASTDTQYF. The V and J genes are TRBV9 and TRBJ2-3, with TRBD2 as a possible D gene (6 bases). Germline CDR1 and CDR2: SGDLS and YYNGEE. CDR3 length: 15 residues. V lost 0 bases and J lost 2, with 10 bases in between.

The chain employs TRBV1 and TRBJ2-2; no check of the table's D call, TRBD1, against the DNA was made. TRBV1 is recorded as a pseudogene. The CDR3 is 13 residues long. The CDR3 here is CTSSHQNTGELFF. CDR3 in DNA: TGCACCAGCAGCCACCAGAACACCGGGGAGCTGTTTTTT.

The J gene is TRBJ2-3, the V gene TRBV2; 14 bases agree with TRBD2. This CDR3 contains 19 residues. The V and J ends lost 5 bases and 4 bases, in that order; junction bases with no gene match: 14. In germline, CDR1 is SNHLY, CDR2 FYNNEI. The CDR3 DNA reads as TGTGCCAGCAGTAATAATAAGGGACTAGCGGGAGTCTTTGCAGATACGCAGTATTTT. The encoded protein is CASSNNKGLAGVFADTQYF.

The CDR3 sequence is CASSARGRDSSSYEQYF. The CDR3 DNA reads as TGTGCCAGTAGTGCACGAGGCCGGGACAGCAGCTCCTACGAGCAGTACTTC. The J gene is TRBJ2-7, the V gene TRBV19; 7 positions match TRBD1. The CDR3 has 17 residues. V shed 5 bases, J shed 0 bases, and the junction held 13 bases outside the gene matches. Germline CDR1 reads LNHDA; CDR2 reads SQIVND (reference sequence).

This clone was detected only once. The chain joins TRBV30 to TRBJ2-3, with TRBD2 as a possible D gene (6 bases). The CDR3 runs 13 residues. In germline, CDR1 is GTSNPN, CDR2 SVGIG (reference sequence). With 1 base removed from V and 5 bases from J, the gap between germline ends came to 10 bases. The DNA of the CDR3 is TGTGCCTGGAGTGGACTAGTTGTAGATACGCAGTATTTT. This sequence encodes CAWSGLVVDTQYF.

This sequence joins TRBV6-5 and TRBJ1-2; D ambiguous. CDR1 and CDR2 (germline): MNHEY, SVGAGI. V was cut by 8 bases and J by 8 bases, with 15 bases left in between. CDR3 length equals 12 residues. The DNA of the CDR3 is TGTGCCAGCGCCCCGGGCAGACGAGGCTACACCTTC. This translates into CASAPGRRGYTF.

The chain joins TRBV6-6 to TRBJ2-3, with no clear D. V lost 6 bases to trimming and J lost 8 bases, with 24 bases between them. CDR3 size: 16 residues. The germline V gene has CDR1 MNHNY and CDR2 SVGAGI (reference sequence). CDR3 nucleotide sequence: TGTGCCAGCAGCCTCTCGGGTCTCTCGACATTGGGTACGCAGTATTTT. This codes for CASSLSGLSTLGTQYF.

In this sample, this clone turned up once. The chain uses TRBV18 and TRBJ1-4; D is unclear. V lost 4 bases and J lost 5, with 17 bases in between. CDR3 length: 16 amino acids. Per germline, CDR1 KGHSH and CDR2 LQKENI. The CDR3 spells CASSLNRIAVNEKLFF. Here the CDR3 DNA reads TGTGCCAGCTCACTGAATCGGATAGCCGTAAATGAAAAACTGTTTTTT.

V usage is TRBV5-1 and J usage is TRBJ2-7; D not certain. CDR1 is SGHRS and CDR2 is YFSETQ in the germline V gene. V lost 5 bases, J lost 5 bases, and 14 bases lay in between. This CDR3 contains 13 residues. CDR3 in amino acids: CASRSGQVHEQYF. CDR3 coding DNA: TGCGCCAGCAGGTCAGGTCAGGTCCACGAGCAGTACTTC.

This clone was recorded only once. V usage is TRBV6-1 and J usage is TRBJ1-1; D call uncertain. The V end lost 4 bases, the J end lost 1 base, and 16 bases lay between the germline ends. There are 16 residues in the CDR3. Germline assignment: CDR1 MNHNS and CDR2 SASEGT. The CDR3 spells CASSVQVGQKNTEAFF. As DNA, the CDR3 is TGTGCCAGCAGTGTTCAGGTGGGCCAGAAGAACACTGAAGCTTTCTTT.

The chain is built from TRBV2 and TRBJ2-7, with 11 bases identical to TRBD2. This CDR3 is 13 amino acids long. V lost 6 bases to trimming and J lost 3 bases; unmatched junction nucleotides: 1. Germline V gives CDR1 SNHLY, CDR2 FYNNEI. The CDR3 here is CASSGLAGYEQYF. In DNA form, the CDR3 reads TGTGCCAGCAGCGGACTAGCGGGCTACGAGCAGTACTTC.

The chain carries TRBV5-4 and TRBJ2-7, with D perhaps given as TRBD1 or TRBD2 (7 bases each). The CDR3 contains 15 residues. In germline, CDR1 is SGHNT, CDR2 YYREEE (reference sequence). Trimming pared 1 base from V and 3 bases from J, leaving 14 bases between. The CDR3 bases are TGTGCCAGCAGCTTGCCGCAGGGGGGGGTCTACGAGCAGTACTTC. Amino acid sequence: CASSLPQGGVYEQYF.

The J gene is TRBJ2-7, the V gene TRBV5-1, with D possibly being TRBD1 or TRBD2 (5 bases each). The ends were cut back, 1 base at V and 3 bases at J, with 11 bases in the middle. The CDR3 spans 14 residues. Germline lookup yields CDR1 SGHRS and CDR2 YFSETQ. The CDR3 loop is CASSLQGTGYEQYF. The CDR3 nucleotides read TGCGCCAGCAGCTTGCAAGGGACCGGCTACGAGCAGTACTTC.

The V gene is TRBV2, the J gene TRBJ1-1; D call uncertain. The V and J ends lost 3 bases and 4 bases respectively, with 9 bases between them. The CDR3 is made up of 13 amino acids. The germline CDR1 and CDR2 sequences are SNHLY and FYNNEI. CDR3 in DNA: TGTGCCAGCAGTGATTGGGGTGGCACTGAAGCTTTCTTT. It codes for CASSDWGGTEAFF.